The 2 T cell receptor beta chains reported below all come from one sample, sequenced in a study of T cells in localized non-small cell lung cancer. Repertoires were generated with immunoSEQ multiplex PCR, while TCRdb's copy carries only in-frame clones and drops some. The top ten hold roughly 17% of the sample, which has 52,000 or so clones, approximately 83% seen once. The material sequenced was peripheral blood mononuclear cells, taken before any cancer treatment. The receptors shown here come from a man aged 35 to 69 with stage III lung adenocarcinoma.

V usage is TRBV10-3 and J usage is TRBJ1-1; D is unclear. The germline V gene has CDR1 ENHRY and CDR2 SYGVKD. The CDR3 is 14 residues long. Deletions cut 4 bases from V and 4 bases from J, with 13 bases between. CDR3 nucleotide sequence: TGTGCCATCAGTGGGAGGAACCGTGGCACTGAAGCTTTCTTT. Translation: CAISGRNRGTEAFF.

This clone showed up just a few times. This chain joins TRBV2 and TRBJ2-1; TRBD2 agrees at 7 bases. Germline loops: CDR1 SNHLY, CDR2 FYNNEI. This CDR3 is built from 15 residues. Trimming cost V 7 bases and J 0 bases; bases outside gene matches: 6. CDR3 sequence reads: CASNDGGSSYNEQFF. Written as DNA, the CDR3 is TGTGCCAGCAATGACGGGGGGAGCTCCTACAATGAGCAGTTCTTC.